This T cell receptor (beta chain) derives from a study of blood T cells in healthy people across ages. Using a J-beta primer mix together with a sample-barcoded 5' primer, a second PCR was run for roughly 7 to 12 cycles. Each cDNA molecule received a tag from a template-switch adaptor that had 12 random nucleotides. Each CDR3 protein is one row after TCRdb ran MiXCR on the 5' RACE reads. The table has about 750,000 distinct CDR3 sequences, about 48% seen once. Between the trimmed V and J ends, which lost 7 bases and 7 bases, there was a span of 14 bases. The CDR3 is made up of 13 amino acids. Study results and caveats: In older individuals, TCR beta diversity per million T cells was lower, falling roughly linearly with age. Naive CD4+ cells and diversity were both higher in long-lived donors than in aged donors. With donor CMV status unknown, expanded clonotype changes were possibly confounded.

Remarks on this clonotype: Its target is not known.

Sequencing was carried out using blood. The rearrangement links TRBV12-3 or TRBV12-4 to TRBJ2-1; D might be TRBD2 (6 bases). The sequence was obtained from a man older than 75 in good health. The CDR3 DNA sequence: TGTGCCAGCAACCAGGAGGGGAGGAATGAGCAGTTCTTC. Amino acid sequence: CASNQEGRNEQFF.